In this sample, the clone carrying this T cell receptor beta chain turned up a few times. V trimming: 7 bases; J trimming: 5 bases; junction bases outside the gene matches: 10. Germline V gene lookup returns CDR1 SQVTM and CDR2 ANQGSEA. The CDR3 has 13 amino acids. MiXCR, run by TCRdb on the 5' RACE reads, gives a single entry per CDR3 protein. The table lists 55,000 to 80,000 distinct CDR3 sequences, approximately 12% of them singletons. The record originates from a study of early T cells in non-severe SARS-CoV-2 infection. This receptor was identified in an adult who was a healthcare worker with PCR-confirmed SARS-CoV-2 infection or an uninfected control (not recorded which). The sequencing here drew on whole blood, taken at baseline. The V call is TRBV29-1, the J call TRBJ2-5; 7 positions match TRBD1. This CDR3 is CSGLTGVGETQYF. The CDR3, as DNA: TGCAGCGGTCTCACAGGGGTCGGGGAGACCCAGTACTTC.